This is a list of T cell receptor beta chains from one sample in a study of identifying expanded T cells in peripheral blood. The data were produced by immunoSEQ multiplex PCR, yet TCRdb's version contains in-frame clones alone and is incomplete. There are more than 75,000 clones in the sample; around 86% occur only once, and roughly 5.5% lies in the top ten. What was sequenced was blood. These receptors were obtained from a person aged 18-70 years in good health. Both conserved end residues are part of each CDR3. The D gene is left open where the match is weak. Clone size is given for some rows only: seen once, a few or many times, or a class if the clone is expanded.

v_call	d_call	clone_size	j_call	cdr3_nt	cdr3_aa
TRBV10-3	NA	NA	TRBJ1-2	TGTGCCATCAGTGACCCTAAAAGGACGGGGGGTAACTATGGCTACACCTTC	CAISDPKRTGGNYGYTF
TRBV11-1	NA	NA	TRBJ2-5	TGTGCCAGCAGCCCCCGGGTCGTCATGACCCAAGAGACCCAGTACTTC	CASSPRVVMTQETQYF
TRBV15	TRBD2	NA	TRBJ2-2	TGTGCCACCAGCAGCCAGCTACTAGCGGGGGGCACCGGGGAGCTGTTTTTT	CATSSQLLAGGTGELFF
TRBV6-5	NA	NA	TRBJ1-2	TGTGCCAGCAGTTCCGTCTCGACTGGAAGCTACACCTTC	CASSSVSTGSYTF
TRBV6-5	NA	NA	TRBJ1-2	TGTGCCAGCAGTGTGCCAGACGGCACCTATGGCTACACCTTC	CASSVPDGTYGYTF
TRBV30	NA	once	TRBJ1-3	TGTGCCTGGAGTGCGGGGGGCCTCTATGGAAACACCATATATTTT	CAWSAGGLYGNTIYF
TRBV9	NA	NA	TRBJ1-2	TGTGCCAGCAGCCCGGGGGCAGGCCCGGCTAACTATGGCTACACCTTC	CASSPGAGPANYGYTF
TRBV5-6	TRBD1	few	TRBJ1-2	TGTGCCAGCAGCTCGTGGACAGGGTATTTTGGCTACACCTTC	CASSSWTGYFGYTF
TRBV19	NA	NA	TRBJ1-2	TGTGCCAGTACTAATGCCCCCAGCTATGGCTACACCTTC	CASTNAPSYGYTF
TRBV7-2	NA	NA	TRBJ2-6	TGTGCCAGCAGCCGGACGGGACTGAGCTCTGGGGCCAACGTCCTGACTTTC	CASSRTGLSSGANVLTF
TRBV5-1	TRBD1	NA	TRBJ2-5	TGCGCCAGCAGCTTGGATACAGGGGGCTGGGAGACCCAGTACTTC	CASSLDTGGWETQYF
TRBV6-5	NA	NA	TRBJ1-4	TGTGCCAGCAGTTACTCGGGTGAAAAACTGTTTTTT	CASSYSGEKLFF
TRBV11-2	NA	NA	TRBJ1-2	TGTGCCAGCAGCTACCAATTCAGGGGCTATGGCTACACCTTC	CASSYQFRGYGYTF
TRBV12-5	TRBD1	NA	TRBJ1-2	TGTGCTAGTGGAGGACGGACAGGGCAAGACTATGGCTACACCTTC	CASGGRTGQDYGYTF
TRBV19	TRBD1	once	TRBJ1-4	TGTGCCAGTAGATCCGGACAGGCCAGTCAAGAAAAACTGTTTTTT	CASRSGQASQEKLFF
TRBV6-5	NA	NA	TRBJ1-5	TGTGCCAGCAGCGAGGGGCAGAGCAATCAGCCCCAGCATTTT	CASSEGQSNQPQHF
TRBV18	NA	NA	TRBJ2-2	TGTGCCAGCTCACCATCCCTACGGGATACCGGGGAGCTGTTTTTT	CASSPSLRDTGELFF
TRBV9	NA	once	TRBJ1-2	TGTGCCAGCAGCGTAGATGGGGCAGGTGGCTACACCTTC	CASSVDGAGGYTF
TRBV14	NA	NA	TRBJ1-2	TGTGCCAGCAGCCAAGGTTCAGGTTCCTATGGCTACACCTTC	CASSQGSGSYGYTF
TRBV11-3	NA	NA	TRBJ1-5	TGTGCCAGCAGCTTAGATCCTAGTCAGCCCCAGCATTTT	CASSLDPSQPQHF
TRBV6-1	TRBD1	NA	TRBJ2-7	TGTGCCAGCAGTAAGGAACTCCTGACAGGGTACGAGCAGTACTTC	CASSKELLTGYEQYF
TRBV30	TRBD2	NA	TRBJ2-1	TGTGCCTGGAGTGCGGGGGGGAACTCCTACAATGAGCAGTTCTTC	CAWSAGGNSYNEQFF
TRBV27	NA	NA	TRBJ1-6	TGTGCCAGCAGTTTTTTCGGACTAGGGTCACCCCTCCACTTT	CASSFFGLGSPLHF
TRBV7-2	NA	NA	TRBJ2-7	TGTGCCAGCAGCTTCCCAACGGGGACCTACCTCACCTACGAGCAGTACTTC	CASSFPTGTYLTYEQYF
TRBV27	NA	NA	TRBJ1-2	TGTGCCAGCAGTTTGGGGGCCTCGGGGCCTTATGGCTACACCTTC	CASSLGASGPYGYTF
TRBV7-9	TRBD1	NA	TRBJ2-7	TGTGCCAGCAGCTTAAGTAGGACAGGGGTCTACGAGCAGTACTTC	CASSLSRTGVYEQYF
TRBV6-6	NA	NA	TRBJ1-1	TGTGCCAGCAGTTACCCGCCGCCGGGGAGGGACACTGAAGCTTTCTTT	CASSYPPPGRDTEAFF
TRBV7-9	NA	once	TRBJ1-6	TGTGCCAGCAGATTATCGACAGTTACTCATTCACCCCTCCACTTT	CASRLSTVTHSPLHF
TRBV7-2	TRBD1	NA	TRBJ2-5	TGTGCCAGCAGCTCGGGACAGGGCCTCGCGGCCCAGTACTTC	CASSSGQGLAAQYF
TRBV27	NA	NA	TRBJ1-1	TGTGCCAGCAGATCCCGGGGGAACACTGAAGCTTTCTTT	CASRSRGNTEAFF
TRBV7-2	NA	many	TRBJ1-2	TGTGCCAGCAGCTGGGGGGGCGGGAGTAACTATGGCTACACCTTC	CASSWGGGSNYGYTF
TRBV11-2	TRBD1	few	TRBJ1-1	TGTGCCAGCAGCGGACAGGGAGGGAACACTGAAGCTTTCTTT	CASSGQGGNTEAFF
TRBV11-3	NA	NA	TRBJ2-1	TGTGCCAGCACCAAATTGACAGACAATGAGCAGTTCTTC	CASTKLTDNEQFF
TRBV6-1	NA	NA	TRBJ1-5	TGTGCCAGCAGTGCGGACTGGAGTGGCAATCAGCCCCAGCATTTT	CASSADWSGNQPQHF
TRBV5-4	NA	NA	TRBJ1-2	TGTGCCAGCAGCTTTGGCCAGGCAGGGAATGGCTACACCTTC	CASSFGQAGNGYTF
TRBV7-2	TRBD1	NA	TRBJ1-1	TGTGCCAGCAGCTTTGGACAGGGAGAAGCTTTCTTT	CASSFGQGEAFF
TRBV6-5	TRBD1	NA	TRBJ2-7	TGTGCCAGCAGACAGACAGGGGCCGACTACGAGCAGTACTTC	CASRQTGADYEQYF
TRBV6-5	TRBD1	NA	TRBJ2-3	TGTGCCAGCAGCCCCGGGGACAGGGGGGTAGATACGCAGTATTTT	CASSPGDRGVDTQYF
TRBV29-1	TRBD1	once	TRBJ1-2	TGCAGCGTTGGAAAGGACAGGAGGGGCAGTCGGGGCTACACCTTC	CSVGKDRRGSRGYTF
TRBV30	NA	NA	TRBJ1-1	TGTGCCTGGAGCGGCACTCCTTTCCTCATGAACACTGAAGCTTTCTTT	CAWSGTPFLMNTEAFF
TRBV7-7	NA	NA	TRBJ2-1	TGTGCCAGCAGCTCCACGGCGGGGCTGGTTGAGCAGTTCTTC	CASSSTAGLVEQFF
TRBV7-2	NA	once	TRBJ2-1	TGTGCCAGCAGCTTACGCTACAATGAGCAGTTCTTC	CASSLRYNEQFF
TRBV5-1	TRBD1	NA	TRBJ1-1	TGCGCCAGCAGCTTGACAGGGGTGAACACTGAAGCTTTCTTT	CASSLTGVNTEAFF
TRBV13	NA	NA	TRBJ1-2	TGTGCCAGCAGCTTAGGGGGAGCTAACTATGGCTACACCTTC	CASSLGGANYGYTF
TRBV6-1	NA	NA	TRBJ1-5	TGTGCCAGCAGTGGCCTCAGGGGAGGGACAAATCAGCCCCAGCATTTT	CASSGLRGGTNQPQHF
TRBV6-5	NA	NA	TRBJ1-2	TGTGCCAGCAGTTACTCCCAAGCCTATGGCTACACCTTC	CASSYSQAYGYTF
TRBV5-4	NA	once	TRBJ1-3	TGTGCCAGCAGCTTGGGGGGGCCTCTTCTCAAACCCTCTGGAAACACCATATATTTT	CASSLGGPLLKPSGNTIYF
TRBV30	TRBD1	NA	TRBJ1-4	TGTGCCTGGAAATGGAACAGGGGAAAACTGTTTTTT	CAWKWNRGKLFF